Listed here is a single T cell receptor (beta chain). The CDR3 runs to 17 residues. The V gene lost 1 base and the J gene lost 7 bases, with 20 bases spanning the gap. Germline V gene sequence: CDR1 LNHNV, CDR2 YYDKDF (reference sequence). This sample is drawn from a study of blood T cell repertoires in COVID-19. Across the whole study: T cells, B-cell-depleted T cells, or PBMCs supplied cDNA or gDNA.

The repertoire was sequenced with immunoSEQ multiplex PCR; TCRdb's copy has only in-frame clones and lacks some. Of more than 200,000 clones in the sample, around 88% were seen once. The sequencing input was peripheral blood. This TCR came from a man aged 25-40 years with active or convalescent COVID-19. V gene TRBV15 combines with J gene TRBJ1-5, with a weak D call TRBD1 (6 bases). The CDR3 reads CATSRVGAGVVGQPQHF. The DNA of the CDR3 is TGTGCCACCAGCAGAGTGGGTGCAGGGGTAGTAGGACAGCCCCAGCATTTT.